The clone carrying this T cell receptor beta chain was seen many times. What it binds is not known. The sample belongs to a study of response to subunit inactivated influenza vaccine. General study results and limits: Every seasonal influenza vaccination brings in few new T cells, the authors suggested.

The V and J ends lost 3 bases and 0 bases respectively, with 9 bases between them. The CDR3 is 15 residues long. CDR1 is SGHDN, CDR2 FVKESK, per germline. TCRdb fed the RT-PCR reads into MiXCR, producing one record per CDR3 protein. The table records about 620,000 distinct CDR3 sequences, approximately 12% of them present only once. The clonotype was recovered from a man in his fifties who received an inactivated influenza vaccine. The sample consisted of PBMCs from blood, taken on the day of vaccination. V usage is TRBV14 and J usage is TRBJ2-1; D might be TRBD1 (6 bases). The CDR3, as DNA: TGTGCCAGCAGCCAGACAGGAGTCTCCTACAATGAGCAGTTCTTC. Protein: CASSQTGVSYNEQFF.